The clone carrying this T cell receptor beta chain was seen repeatedly, ten times or more. The antigen is undetermined. This specimen comes from a study of neurological immune-mediated disorders. Study-level findings and limits: Subjects shared no identical expanded-clone CDR3 amino acid sequences, suggesting private TCR-beta repertoires in all groups.

The authors produced cDNA by 5'RACE using 10-nucleotide random UMIs. One entry per CDR3 protein results from TCRdb running MiXCR on the 5' RACE reads. Here the sample spans some 50,000 distinct CDR3 sequences, around 13% being singletons. This sample's time point: longitudinal time-point 2. Trimming removed 6 bases from V and 6 bases from J; junction bases left unmatched: 12. Germline values: CDR1 SGHRS, CDR2 YFSETQ. The CDR3 loop spans 15 amino acids. Specimen: PBMCs. The chain joins TRBV5-1 to TRBJ2-1; TRBD1 matches 7 bases. The origin of this receptor is a male donor with HTLV-1-associated myelopathy (HAM/TSP). The CDR3, as DNA: TGCGCCAGCACCCAGGGACAGACCTTCGGCAATGAGCAGTTCTTC. It codes for CASTQGQTFGNEQFF. Full variable domain (outside the CDR3, taken from reference TRBV5-1 and TRBJ2-1): KAGVTQTPRYLIKTRGQQVTLSCSPISGHRSVSWYQQTPGQGLQFLFEYFSETQRNKGNFPGRFSGRQFSNSRSEMNVSTLELGDSALYLCASTQGQTFGNEQFFGPGTRLTVL.